The present T cell receptor (beta chain) was sequenced within a study of PD-L1 blockade in urothelial cancer. About the study: Blood was subjected to analysis at 3 weeks (second dose) and 6 weeks following treatment start.

Study-level points and caveats: Pretreatment blood TCR clonality under the median forecast improved survival.

Time point meaning: pretreatment peripheral blood. Patients had locally advanced or metastatic urothelial carcinoma. Anywhere from 1 to 8 samples came from each patient, spanning pretreatment and on-treatment. Regarding this clone: What it recognizes is unknown.

Some clones are missing from TCRdb's copy, which holds only in-frame ones; the method was immunoSEQ multiplex PCR. Of some 87,000 clones in the sample, around 87% were seen once. Looked up from germline, CDR1 is MDHEN and CDR2 is SYDVKM. The CDR3 consists of 14 residues. Trimming pared 2 bases from V and 8 bases from J, leaving 12 bases between. This chain joins TRBV28 and TRBJ1-4; D call uncertain. The receptor comes from a man in his sixties with urothelial cancer. The sample here was PBMCs, taken around atezolizumab (anti-PD-L1) treatment. The CDR3 nucleotides are TGTGCCAGCAGTTTACCGGCGGGTTGGGAAAAACTGTTTTTT. It encodes CASSLPAGWEKLFF. The complete variable domain, with remaining parts taken from reference TRBV28 and TRBJ1-4, reads DVKVTQSSRYLVKRTGEKVFLECVQDMDHENMFWYRQDPGLGLRLIYFSYDVKMKEKGDIPEGYSVSREKKERFSLILESASTNQTSMYLCASSLPAGWEKLFFGSGTQLSVL.